One sample yielded the 7 T cell receptor beta chains listed below, sequenced in a study of shared clonotypes between healthy human individuals (TCRdb year 2020). Library construction relied on the immunoSEQ multiplex PCR assay. In TCRdb, the immuneACCESS table is reduced to in-frame sequences with V and J assigned. These tables do not hold every clone; where another copy was compared, an unresolved V gene accounts for under half, and the others remain unexplained. This sample gives roughly 2.4 million clones in total; roughly 95% of them show up just once. 0.1% to 0.15% of the sample is in the top ten clones. The sample consisted of naive CD4+ T cells sorted from blood. The cell subset or site label corresponds to: CD45RA+ positively selected. The receptors shown here come from a young man in good health.

The gene calls are TRBV11-2 and TRBJ1-6; perhaps TRBD1 as D (5 bases). The germline gives CDR1 SGHAT, CDR2 FQNNGV. The CDR3 spans 15 residues. Trimming cost V 4 bases and J 6 bases, with 13 bases left between them. The CDR3 here is CASSWGDSSNSPLHF. CDR3 DNA sequence: TGTGCCAGCAGCTGGGGTGACAGTTCTAATTCACCCCTCCACTTT.

V usage is TRBV18 and J usage is TRBJ2-3; 8 bases map to TRBD2. The V gene's germline CDR1 is KGHSH and CDR2 LQKENI. Trimming cost V 0 bases and J 1 base; bases outside gene matches: 9. This CDR3 contains 18 residues. CDR3 nucleotides: TGTGCCAGCTCACCACCGAACTACGGGGGGGCAGGCACAGATACGCAGTATTTT. Encoded protein: CASSPPNYGGAGTDTQYF.

V and J are TRBV2 and TRBJ2-7; weak D call: TRBD1 (5 bases). Germline V gene data show CDR1 as SNHLY and CDR2 as FYNNEI. The V end was cut by 1 base, the J end by 6 bases, with 13 bases between. The length of the CDR3 is 14 residues. The CDR3 DNA is TGTGCCAGCAGTGAAGAGACAGTAAGCCGCGAGCAGTACTTC. This encodes CASSEETVSREQYF.

J is TRBJ2-5 and V is TRBV15; no definite D call. CDR3 size: 15 residues. Germline assignment: CDR1 LNHNV and CDR2 YYDKDF (reference sequence). V was pared by 1 base and J by 1 base, with 10 bases between. The CDR3 DNA reads as TGTGCCACCAGCAGAGGATCGAAGGCCCAAGAGACCCAGTACTTC. Amino acids: CATSRGSKAQETQYF.

The chain has TRBV10-3 and TRBJ2-3, with 7 nucleotides matching TRBD1. V shed 11 bases and J 0 bases; nucleotides not matched to a gene: 11. The length of the CDR3 is 15 residues. Germline CDR1 reads ENHRY; CDR2 reads SYGVKD. The CDR3 DNA reads TGTGCCTCAACCCCGGGACAGTCTAGCACAGATACGCAGTATTTT. Its protein is CASTPGQSSTDTQYF.

This chain uses TRBV6-6 with TRBJ1-4; D remains unclear. Trimming cost V 5 bases and J 0 bases, with 10 bases left between them. The CDR3 totals 15 residues. CDR1 MNHNY and CDR2 SVGAGI come from the germline V gene (reference sequence). In DNA form, the CDR3 reads TGTGCCAGCAGTCGGCCTTATGCAACTAATGAAAAACTGTTTTTT. It codes for CASSRPYATNEKLFF.

This clone was recorded only once. The chain recombines TRBV4-1 with TRBJ1-5; 7 bases align to TRBD1. V was clipped by 3 bases and J by 2 bases; unmatched bases: 7. CDR3 length equals 16 residues. CDR1 is MGHRA, CDR2 YSYEKL, per germline. The DNA of the CDR3 is TGCGCCAGCAGCCAGACAGGGACAGCCGGCAATCAGCCCCAGCATTTT. Its translation is CASSQTGTAGNQPQHF.